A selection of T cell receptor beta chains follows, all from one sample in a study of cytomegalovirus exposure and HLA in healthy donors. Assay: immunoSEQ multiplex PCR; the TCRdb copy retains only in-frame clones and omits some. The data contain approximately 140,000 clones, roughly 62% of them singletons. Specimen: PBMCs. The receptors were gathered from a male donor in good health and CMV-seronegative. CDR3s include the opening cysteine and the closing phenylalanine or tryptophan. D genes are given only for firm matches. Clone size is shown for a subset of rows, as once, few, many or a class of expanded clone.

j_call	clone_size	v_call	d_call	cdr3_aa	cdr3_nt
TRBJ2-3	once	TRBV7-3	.	CASSFSGGAADTQYF	TGTGCCAGCAGCTTTTCTGGGGGGGCCGCAGATACGCAGTATTTT
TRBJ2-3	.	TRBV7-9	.	CASSFAGYSTDTQYF	TGTGCCAGCAGTTTCGCAGGGTATAGCACAGATACGCAGTATTTT
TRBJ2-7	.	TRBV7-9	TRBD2	CASSLQLATSYEQYF	TGTGCCAGCAGCTTACAACTAGCGACCTCCTACGAGCAGTACTTC
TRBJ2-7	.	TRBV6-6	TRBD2	CASSGPGLSYEQYF	TGTGCCAGCAGCGGGCCGGGACTATCCTACGAGCAGTACTTC
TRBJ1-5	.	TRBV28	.	CASSFALTGQPQHF	TGTGCCAGCAGTTTTGCGCTGACAGGACAGCCCCAGCATTTT
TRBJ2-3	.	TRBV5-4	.	CASSFTLLADTQYF	TGTGCCAGCAGCTTTACTCTACTTGCGGATACGCAGTATTTT
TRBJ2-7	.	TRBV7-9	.	CASSPTGATYEQYF	TGTGCCAGCAGCCCAACGGGAGCCACCTACGAGCAGTACTTC
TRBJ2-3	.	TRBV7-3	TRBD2	CASNGGDTDTQYF	TGTGCCAGCAACGGGGGGGACACAGATACGCAGTATTTT
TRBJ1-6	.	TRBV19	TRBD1	CASSTGTGALINSPLHF	TGTGCCAGTAGTACCGGGACAGGCGCCCTTATAAATTCACCCCTCCACTTT
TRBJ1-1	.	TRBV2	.	CASSEASLNTEAFF	TGTGCCAGCAGTGAGGCCAGTTTAAACACTGAAGCTTTCTTT
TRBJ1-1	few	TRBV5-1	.	CASSLQENLEAFF	TGCGCCAGCAGCCTACAGGAGAACCTCGAAGCTTTCTTT
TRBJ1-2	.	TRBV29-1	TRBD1	CSVTPPGQVFGDTF	TGCAGCGTCACCCCGCCGGGACAGGTCTTCGGGGACACCTTC
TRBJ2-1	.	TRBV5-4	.	CASNARQSSYNEQFF	TGTGCCAGTAACGCCAGACAGAGCTCCTACAATGAGCAGTTCTTC
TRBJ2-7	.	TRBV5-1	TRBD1	CASSTDRGPYEQYF	TGCGCCAGCAGCACCGACAGGGGGCCCTACGAGCAGTACTTC
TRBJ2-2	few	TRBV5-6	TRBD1	CASSFSQGGLLGELFF	TGTGCCAGCAGCTTTTCACAGGGGGGTCTCCTCGGGGAGCTGTTTTTT
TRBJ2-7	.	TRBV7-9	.	CASSARGEQYF	TGTGCCAGCAGCGCCAGGGGCGAGCAGTACTTC
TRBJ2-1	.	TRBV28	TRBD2	CASNWGLANNEQFF	TGTGCCAGCAACTGGGGACTAGCAAACAATGAGCAGTTCTTC
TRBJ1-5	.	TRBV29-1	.	CSVAGGNQDQPQHF	TGCAGCGTTGCCGGGGGTAATCAGGATCAGCCCCAGCATTTT
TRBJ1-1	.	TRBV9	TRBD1	CASSVSSSPGQGAATEAFF	TGTGCCAGCAGCGTATCTTCCTCTCCGGGACAGGGGGCTGCGACTGAAGCTTTCTTT
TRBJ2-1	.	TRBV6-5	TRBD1	CASSKGQGEGNEQFF	TGTGCCAGCAGTAAGGGACAGGGGGAGGGCAATGAGCAGTTCTTC
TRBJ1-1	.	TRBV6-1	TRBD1	CASRRTGGEAFF	TGTGCCAGCAGGCGGACAGGGGGTGAAGCTTTCTTT
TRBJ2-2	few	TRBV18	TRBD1	CPSSPWTGDTGELFF	TGTCCCAGCTCACCTTGGACAGGGGACACCGGGGAGCTGTTTTTT